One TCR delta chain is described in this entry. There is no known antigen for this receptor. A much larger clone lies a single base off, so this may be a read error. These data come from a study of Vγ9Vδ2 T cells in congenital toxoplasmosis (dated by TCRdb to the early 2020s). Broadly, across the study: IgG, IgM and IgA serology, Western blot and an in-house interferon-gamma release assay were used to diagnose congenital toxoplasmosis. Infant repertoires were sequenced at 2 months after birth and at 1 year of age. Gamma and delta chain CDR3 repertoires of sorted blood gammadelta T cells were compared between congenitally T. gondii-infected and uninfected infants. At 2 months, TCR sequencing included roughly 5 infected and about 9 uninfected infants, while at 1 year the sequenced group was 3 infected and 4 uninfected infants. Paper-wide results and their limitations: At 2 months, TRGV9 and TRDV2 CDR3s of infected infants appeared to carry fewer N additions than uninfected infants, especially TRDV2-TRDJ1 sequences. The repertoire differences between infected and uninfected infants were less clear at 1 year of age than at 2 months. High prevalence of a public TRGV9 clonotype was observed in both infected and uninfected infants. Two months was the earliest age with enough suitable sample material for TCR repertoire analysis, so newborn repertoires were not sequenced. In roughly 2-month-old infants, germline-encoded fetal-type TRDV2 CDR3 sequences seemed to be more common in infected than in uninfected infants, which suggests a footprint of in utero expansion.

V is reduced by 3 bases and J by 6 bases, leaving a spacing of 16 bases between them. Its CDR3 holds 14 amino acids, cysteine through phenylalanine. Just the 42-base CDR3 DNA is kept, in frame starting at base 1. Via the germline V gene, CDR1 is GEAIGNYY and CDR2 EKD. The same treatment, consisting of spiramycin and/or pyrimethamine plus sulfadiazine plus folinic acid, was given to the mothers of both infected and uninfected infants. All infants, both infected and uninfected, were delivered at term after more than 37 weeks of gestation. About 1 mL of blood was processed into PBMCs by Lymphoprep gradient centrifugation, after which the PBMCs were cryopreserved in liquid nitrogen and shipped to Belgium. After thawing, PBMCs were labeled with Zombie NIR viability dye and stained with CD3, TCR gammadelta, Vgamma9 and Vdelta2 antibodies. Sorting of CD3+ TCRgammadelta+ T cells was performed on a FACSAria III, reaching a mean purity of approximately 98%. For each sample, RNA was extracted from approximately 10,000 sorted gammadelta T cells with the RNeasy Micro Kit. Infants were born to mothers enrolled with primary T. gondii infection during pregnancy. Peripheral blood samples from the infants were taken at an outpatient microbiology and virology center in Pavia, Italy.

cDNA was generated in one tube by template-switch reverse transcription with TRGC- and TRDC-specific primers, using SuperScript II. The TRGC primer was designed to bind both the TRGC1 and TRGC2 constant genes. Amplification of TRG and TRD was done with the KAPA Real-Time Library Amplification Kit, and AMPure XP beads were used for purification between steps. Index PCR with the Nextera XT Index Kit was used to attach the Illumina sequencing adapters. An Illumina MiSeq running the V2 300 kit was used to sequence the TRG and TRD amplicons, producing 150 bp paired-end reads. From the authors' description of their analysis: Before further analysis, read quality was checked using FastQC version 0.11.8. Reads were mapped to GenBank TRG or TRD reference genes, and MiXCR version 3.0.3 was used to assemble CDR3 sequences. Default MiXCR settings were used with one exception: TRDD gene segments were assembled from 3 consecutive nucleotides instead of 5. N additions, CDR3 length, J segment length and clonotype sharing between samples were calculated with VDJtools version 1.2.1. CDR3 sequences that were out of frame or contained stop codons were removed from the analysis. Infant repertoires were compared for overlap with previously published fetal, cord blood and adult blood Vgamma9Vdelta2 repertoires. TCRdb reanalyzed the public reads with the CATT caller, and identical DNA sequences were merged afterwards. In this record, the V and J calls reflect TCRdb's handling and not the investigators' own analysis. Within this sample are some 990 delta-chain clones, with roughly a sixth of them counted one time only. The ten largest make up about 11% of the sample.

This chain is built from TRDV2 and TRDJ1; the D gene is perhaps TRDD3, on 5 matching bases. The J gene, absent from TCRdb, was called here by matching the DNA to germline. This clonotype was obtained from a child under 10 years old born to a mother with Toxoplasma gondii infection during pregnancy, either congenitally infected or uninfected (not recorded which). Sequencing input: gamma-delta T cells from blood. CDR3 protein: CACDALGFRNKLIF. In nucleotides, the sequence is TGTGCCTGTGACGCCTTGGGATTTAGGAATAAACTCATCTTT.